These 15 T cell receptor beta chains share one sample of origin, sequenced in a study of OX40 agonist ivuxolimab in advanced cancers. Profiled with immunoSEQ multiplex PCR; TCRdb holds only in-frame clones, not every one. The data contain fewer than 45,000 clones, more than 75% of them seen just once; the ten biggest clones take up around 16%. This material consisted of CD4+ or CD8+ T cells sorted from blood, taken in a trial of the OX40 agonist ivuxolimab. Every receptor here comes from an adult with an advanced solid tumor such as melanoma, head and neck, liver or kidney cancer.

V and J are TRBV5-6 and TRBJ2-5; D is unclear. The V gene's germline CDR1 is SGHDT and CDR2 YYEEEE. V was pared by 4 bases and J by 3 bases, with 19 bases between. The length of the CDR3 is 16 residues. CDR3 in DNA: TGTGCCAGCAGCCGGCCGGGTGTTGCGAGAAAAGAGACCCAGTACTTC. This encodes CASSRPGVARKETQYF. Together with reference TRBV5-6 and TRBJ2-5, the CDR3 gives the full variable domain: DAGVTQSPTHLIKTRGQQVTLRCSPKSGHDTVSWYQQALGQGPQFIFQYYEEEERQRGNFPDRFSGHQFPNYSSELNVNALLLGDSALYLCASSRPGVARKETQYFGPGTRLLVL.

The chain couples TRBV6-4 to TRBJ1-4; D gene unclear. Trimming took off 5 bases at V and 8 bases at J, with 18 bases between the two ends. Germline CDR1 is MRHNA and CDR2 is SNTAGT. This CDR3 comprises 15 residues. In nucleotides, the CDR3 is TGTGCCAGCAGTCAAGGGAGGGTGTTGCGCGAAAAACTGTTTTTT. It codes for CASSQGRVLREKLFF.

V gene TRBV19 combines with J gene TRBJ2-1, with 8 bases identical to TRBD2. V lost 5 bases, J lost 6 bases, and 3 bases stayed unmatched. Per germline, CDR1 LNHDA and CDR2 SQIVND (reference sequence). The CDR3 covers 13 residues. CDR3 DNA sequence: TGTGCCAGTAGTCGGGGGGGGATCAATGAGCAGTTCTTC. Translation: CASSRGGINEQFF.

The chain joins TRBV15 to TRBJ2-1; D unresolved. Per the germline V gene, CDR1 is LNHNV and CDR2 is YYDKDF (reference sequence). V was trimmed by 1 base and J by 0 bases, leaving 10 bases between them. There are 16 residues in the CDR3. The CDR3 loop is CATSRGWQSSYNEQFF. The CDR3 DNA reads TGTGCCACCAGCAGAGGATGGCAGAGCTCCTACAATGAGCAGTTCTTC.

The chain joins TRBV7-3 to TRBJ1-1; D remains ambiguous. Trimming left V 4 bases short and J 3 bases short, with 9 bases between. The germline V gene has CDR1 SGHTA and CDR2 FQGTGA. The length of the CDR3 is 13 residues. CDR3 amino acids: CASSSSLYTEAFF. CDR3 sequence (DNA): TGTGCCAGCAGCTCCTCGCTGTACACTGAAGCTTTCTTT. The full variable domain, rest sourced from reference TRBV7-3 and TRBJ1-1, is GAGVSQTPSNKVTEKGKYVELRCDPISGHTALYWYRQSLGQGPEFLIYFQGTGAADDSGLPNDRFFAVRPEGSVSTLKIQRTERGDSAVYLCASSSSLYTEAFFGQGTRLTVV.

The sample holds one count of this clone. The chain links TRBV27 to TRBJ2-6; tentative D call: TRBD1 (6 bases). The CDR3 runs to 19 residues. Trimming left V 7 bases short and J 1 base short, with 23 bases between. Germline V CDR1 and CDR2: MNHEY, SMNVEV (reference sequence). CDR3 in DNA: TGTGCCAGCAAAAATTGGGGTGGGGGCGGGTGGTCTGGGGCCAACGTCCTGACTTTC. This gives the protein CASKNWGGGGWSGANVLTF.

The chain couples TRBV4-2 to TRBJ1-2; D gene ambiguous. CDR3 size: 15 residues. Germline CDR1 LGHNA, CDR2 YNFKEQ. Trimming took 1 base from V and 4 from J, leaving 13 bases between them. In DNA form, the CDR3 reads TGTGCCAGCAGCCAAGTCGCTTTCGGGTTCTATGGCTACACCTTC. Translated: CASSQVAFGFYGYTF.

The chain links TRBV11-1 to TRBJ2-7, with D possibly matching TRBD2 (5 bases). Germline CDR1 SGHAT, CDR2 FQDESV (reference sequence). Deletions cut 5 bases from V and 1 base from J, with 12 bases between. The CDR3 extends over 14 amino acids. Written as DNA, the CDR3 is TGTGCCAGCAGCCGTTTTACTAGTTCCTACGAGCAGTACTTC. It is translated as CASSRFTSSYEQYF. Full variable domain (outside the CDR3, taken from reference TRBV11-1 and TRBJ2-7): EAEVAQSPRYKITEKSQAVAFWCDPISGHATLYWYRQILGQGPELLVQFQDESVVDDSQLPKDRFSAERLKGVDSTLKIQPAELGDSAMYLCASSRFTSSYEQYFGPGTRLTVT.

This chain joins TRBV5-1 and TRBJ2-3; D is perhaps TRBD1 (7 bases). V was pared by 5 bases and J by 0 bases, with 13 bases between. This CDR3 comprises 15 residues. CDR1 and CDR2 from the germline V gene are SGHRS and YFSETQ. For the CDR3, the DNA is TGCGCCAGCAGGCGGGGACAGTCCAGCACAGATACGCAGTATTTT. This encodes CASRRGQSSTDTQYF.

The V and J genes are TRBV2 and TRBJ1-4; 10 nucleotides align to TRBD1. This CDR3 is 14 amino acids long. V lost 6 bases, J lost 8 bases, and 6 bases stayed unmatched. Germline loops: CDR1 SNHLY, CDR2 FYNNEI. The CDR3 region has the DNA TGTGCCAGCAGGAAGGGACAGGGGAGGGAAAAACTGTTTTTT. This gives the protein CASRKGQGREKLFF.

The V gene is TRBV5-1, the J gene TRBJ1-4, with D maybe TRBD1 (6 bases). The CDR3 has 17 residues. The germline V and J ends were trimmed by 5 bases and 7 bases, with 24 bases remaining between them. Germline CDR1 SGHRS, CDR2 YFSETQ. In DNA form, the CDR3 reads TGCGCCAGCAGGGGGGAGACAGGCCCCCTGGTCGCTGAAAAACTGTTTTTT. Translation gives CASRGETGPLVAEKLFF.

The chain carries TRBV9 and TRBJ2-3; no definite D call. CDR1 SGDLS and CDR2 YYNGEE come from the germline V gene. V lost 1 base and J 0 bases, leaving 6 bases between the germline ends. This CDR3 has 14 amino acids. In DNA, the CDR3 is TGTGCCAGCAGCGTATACACGAGCACAGATACGCAGTATTTT. This codes for CASSVYTSTDTQYF.

The V call is TRBV5-1, the J call TRBJ1-1; D is possibly TRBD1 (5 bases). Germline CDR1 is SGHRS and CDR2 is YFSETQ. With 0 bases removed from V and 6 bases from J, the gap between germline ends came to 12 bases. The CDR3 has 14 residues. Here the CDR3 reads CASSLDLGDAEAFF. CDR3 coding DNA: TGCGCCAGCAGCTTGGATTTGGGGGACGCTGAAGCTTTCTTT.

This clone was observed a handful of times. The chain carries TRBV6-1 and TRBJ1-1, with D tentatively TRBD1 (6 bases). V dropped 7 bases and J dropped 3 bases, with 18 bases sitting between them. Germline V CDR1 and CDR2: MNHNS, SASEGT. The CDR3 covers 15 residues. The CDR3 loop reads CASILGFTGHTEAFF. The CDR3 DNA follows: TGTGCCAGCATTCTGGGCTTCACAGGGCACACTGAAGCTTTCTTT.

The rearrangement links TRBV6-6 to TRBJ1-6; D is perhaps TRBD1 (6 bases). Trimming cost V 10 bases and J 8 bases, with 18 bases left between them. The CDR3 contains 14 residues. Germline lookup yields CDR1 MNHNY and CDR2 SVGAGI (reference sequence). The CDR3 reads CATQTGTNYSPLHF. CDR3 nucleotides: TGTGCCACCCAGACCGGGACAAATTATTCACCCCTCCACTTT.